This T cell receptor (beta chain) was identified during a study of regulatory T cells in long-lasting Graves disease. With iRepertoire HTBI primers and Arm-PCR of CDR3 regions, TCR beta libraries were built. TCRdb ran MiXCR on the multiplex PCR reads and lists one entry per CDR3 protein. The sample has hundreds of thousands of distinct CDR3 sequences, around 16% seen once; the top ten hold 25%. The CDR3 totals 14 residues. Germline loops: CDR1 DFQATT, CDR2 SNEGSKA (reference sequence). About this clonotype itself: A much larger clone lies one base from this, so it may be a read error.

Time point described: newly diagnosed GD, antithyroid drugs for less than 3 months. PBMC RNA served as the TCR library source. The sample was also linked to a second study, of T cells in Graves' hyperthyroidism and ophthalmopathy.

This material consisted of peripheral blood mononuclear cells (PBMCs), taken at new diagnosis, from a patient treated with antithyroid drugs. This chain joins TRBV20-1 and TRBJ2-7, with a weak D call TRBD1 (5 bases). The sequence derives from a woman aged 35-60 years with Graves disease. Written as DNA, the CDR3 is TGCAGTGCTAGAGACCCAGGGCTTGCCTACGAGCAGCACTTC. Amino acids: CSARDPGLAYEQHF.